This paragraph covers one T cell receptor beta chain sequence. The method was immunoSEQ multiplex PCR; TCRdb's version includes in-frame clones alone and lacks a portion of them. The sample holds approximately 310,000 clones, about 85% seen once. This sample was included in a study of blood T cell repertoires in COVID-19. Study summary: T cells, B-cell-depleted T cells, or PBMCs supplied cDNA or gDNA.

In germline, CDR1 is DFQATT, CDR2 SNEGSKA (reference sequence). Trimming cost V 3 bases and J 5 bases; bases outside gene matches: 13. This CDR3 has 17 residues. The V gene is TRBV20-1, the J gene TRBJ2-7, with 13 bases lining up with TRBD2. The sample taken for sequencing was PBMCs or T cells enriched from blood (not recorded which). This TCR came from a woman in her 30s who had been exposed to COVID-19. This CDR3 reads CSASGTSGRERVDEQYF. For the CDR3, the DNA is TGCAGTGCTAGTGGAACTAGCGGGAGGGAAAGGGTCGACGAGCAGTACTTC.